Listed below are T cell receptor beta chains from one sample, sequenced in a study of identical twins. One entry per CDR3 protein results from TCRdb running MiXCR on the 5' RACE reads. The repertoire consists of 600,000 to 850,000 distinct CDR3 sequences, with approximately 18% occurring once and the leading ten covering 13%. These same data were also listed under a study on T cells expressing NK-cell markers.

The sequenced material came from PBMCs. These receptors were collected from a woman aged 18-29 years in good health. Both conserved end residues are part of each CDR3. Each record gives: J gene, V gene, clone size, D gene, CDR3 protein, CDR3 DNA. D genes are given only for firm matches. Clone size is shown for a subset of rows, as once, few, many or a class of expanded clone.

TRBJ2-5	TRBV5-1	NA	NA	CASSLAGGTVETQYF	TGCGCCAGCAGCTTGGCCGGGGGGACAGTAGAGACCCAGTACTTC
TRBJ2-3	TRBV12-3/TRBV12-4	NA	TRBD2	CASSSSAGGTDTQYF	TGTGCCAGCAGTTCCTCAGCGGGGGGTACAGATACGCAGTATTTT
TRBJ1-6	TRBV6-5	few	NA	CASSSTGGSSPLHF	TGTGCCAGCAGTTCCACGGGGGGGAGTTCACCCCTCCACTTT
TRBJ2-7	TRBV11-2	few	TRBD2	CASSLVSSGRGFSYEQYF	TGTGCCAGCAGCTTAGTATCTAGCGGGAGGGGGTTTTCCTACGAGCAGTACTTC
TRBJ2-7	TRBV12-3/TRBV12-4	few	TRBD2	CASNIAGLAYEQYF	TGTGCCAGCAATATAGCGGGACTCGCCTACGAGCAGTACTTC
TRBJ2-3	TRBV10-3	NA	NA	CAIRRRVRDTQYF	TGTGCCATCAGAAGGCGGGTGAGAGATACGCAGTATTTT
TRBJ1-1	TRBV7-9	few	NA	CASSDPEGRGTEAFF	TGTGCCAGCAGCGACCCGGAGGGGAGGGGGACTGAAGCTTTCTTT
TRBJ1-2	TRBV20-1	NA	TRBD1	CSAHQGARSYGYTF	TGCAGTGCCCACCAGGGGGCCCGGAGCTATGGCTACACCTTC
TRBJ1-5	TRBV5-1	NA	TRBD1	CASSPEGAGNQPQHF	TGCGCCAGCAGCCCCGAGGGGGCTGGGAATCAGCCCCAGCATTTT
TRBJ2-7	TRBV10-3	NA	TRBD1	CAISRHRGSSYEQYF	TGTGCCATCAGTCGTCACAGGGGGAGCTCCTACGAGCAGTACTTC
TRBJ1-5	TRBV19	NA	NA	CASSGGKPQHF	TGTGCCAGTAGTGGAGGTAAGCCCCAGCATTTT
TRBJ1-2	TRBV7-2	NA	TRBD1	CASSPGTVNGYTF	TGTGCCAGCAGCCCCGGGACAGTGAATGGCTACACCTTC
TRBJ2-1	TRBV20-1	many	NA	CSAMGVPISNEQFF	TGCAGTGCCATGGGAGTTCCTATTTCCAATGAGCAGTTCTTC
TRBJ2-1	TRBV6-2/TRBV6-3	NA	TRBD2	CASSYLPSGATYNEQFF	TGTGCCAGCAGTTACCTTCCTAGCGGGGCAACATACAATGAGCAGTTCTTC
TRBJ2-5	TRBV7-9	NA	TRBD1	CASSKTGDEETQYF	TGTGCCAGCAGCAAGACAGGGGACGAAGAGACCCAGTACTTC
TRBJ2-2	TRBV24-1	few	NA	CATSDSLTGNTGELFF	TGTGCCACCAGTGATAGCCTAACGGGGAACACCGGGGAGCTGTTTTTT
TRBJ1-3	TRBV10-3	NA	NA	CAISGGNTIYF	TGTGCCATCAGTGGTGGAAACACCATATATTTT
TRBJ2-5	TRBV7-7	many	NA	CASSLTYQETQYF	TGTGCTAGCAGCTTAACGTACCAAGAGACCCAGTACTTC
TRBJ1-1	TRBV6-1	few	TRBD1	CASSQEGTGNTEAFF	TGTGCCAGCAGTCAGGAAGGGACAGGCAACACTGAAGCTTTCTTT
TRBJ1-1	TRBV29-1	few	NA	CSVRTDKNTEAFF	TGCAGCGTTCGGACAGACAAGAACACTGAAGCTTTCTTT
TRBJ1-2	TRBV7-9	NA	NA	CASSQASGNYGYTF	TGTGCCAGCAGCCAAGCCTCAGGGAACTATGGCTACACCTTC
TRBJ2-5	TRBV12-3/TRBV12-4	few	NA	CASSSFRMGETQYF	TGTGCCAGCAGTTCCTTTCGGATGGGGGAGACCCAGTACTTC
TRBJ2-7	TRBV20-1	many	NA	CSARSRGVRQQYF	TGCAGTGCTAGGAGTAGGGGGGTTCGCCAGCAGTACTTC
TRBJ2-7	TRBV6-4	few	NA	CANPLVGHPDF	TGTGCCAACCCTCTCGTGGGACATCCTGATTTC
TRBJ2-7	TRBV20-1	NA	NA	CSARDQRRFYEQYF	TGCAGTGCTAGAGATCAAAGGCGGTTCTACGAGCAGTACTTC
TRBJ2-7	TRBV20-1	few	NA	CSARGRLNTHEQYF	TGCAGTGCTAGAGGCCGACTCAACACCCACGAGCAGTACTTC
TRBJ2-7	TRBV6-1	many	TRBD2	CASKSSGSYEQYF	TGTGCCAGCAAAAGTAGCGGGAGTTACGAGCAGTACTTC
TRBJ2-7	TRBV29-1	NA	NA	CSVVGENYEQYF	TGCAGCGTGGTGGGAGAGAACTACGAGCAGTACTTC
TRBJ2-5	TRBV20-1	NA	TRBD1	CSASLGGTGETQYF	TGCAGTGCTAGTCTAGGCGGGACAGGGGAGACCCAGTACTTC
TRBJ2-1	TRBV12-3/TRBV12-4	few	NA	CASSLPAINEQFF	TGTGCCAGCAGTTTACCAGCGATCAATGAGCAGTTCTTC
TRBJ2-3	TRBV7-3	NA	TRBD2	CASSPNSGGAADTQYF	TGTGCCAGCAGCCCTAATAGCGGGGGGGCTGCAGATACGCAGTATTTT
TRBJ2-5	TRBV6-6	many	NA	CASSWGPETQYF	TGTGCCAGCAGTTGGGGCCCGGAGACCCAGTACTTC
TRBJ2-1	TRBV27	few	NA	CASTRRRYNEQFF	TGTGCCAGCACGCGACGGCGGTACAATGAGCAGTTCTTC
TRBJ2-3	TRBV20-1	many	TRBD2	CSALLTSGTADTQYF	TGCAGTGCCCTCTTGACTAGCGGGACGGCAGATACGCAGTATTTT
TRBJ2-6	TRBV6-2/TRBV6-3	NA	NA	CASSYETAGANVLTF	TGTGCCAGCAGTTACGAGACTGCCGGGGCCAACGTCCTGACTTTC